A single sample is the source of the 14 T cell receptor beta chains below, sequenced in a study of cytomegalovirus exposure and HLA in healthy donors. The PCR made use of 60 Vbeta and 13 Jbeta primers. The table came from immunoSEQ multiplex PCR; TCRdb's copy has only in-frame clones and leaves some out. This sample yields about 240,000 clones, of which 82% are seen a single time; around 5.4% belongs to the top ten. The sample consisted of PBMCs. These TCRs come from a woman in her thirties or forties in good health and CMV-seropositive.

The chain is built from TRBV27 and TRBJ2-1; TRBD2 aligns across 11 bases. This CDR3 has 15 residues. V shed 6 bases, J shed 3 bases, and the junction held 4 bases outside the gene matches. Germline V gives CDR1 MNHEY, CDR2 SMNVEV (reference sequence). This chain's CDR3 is CASRITSGGYNEQFF. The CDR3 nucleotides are TGTGCCAGCAGAATCACTAGCGGGGGCTACAATGAGCAGTTCTTC.

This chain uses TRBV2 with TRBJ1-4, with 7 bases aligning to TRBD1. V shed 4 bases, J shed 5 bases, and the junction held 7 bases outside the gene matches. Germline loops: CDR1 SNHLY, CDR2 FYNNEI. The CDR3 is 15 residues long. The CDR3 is CASSVQTGINEKLFF. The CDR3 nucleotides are TGTGCCAGCAGTGTCCAGACAGGGATCAATGAAAAACTGTTTTTT.

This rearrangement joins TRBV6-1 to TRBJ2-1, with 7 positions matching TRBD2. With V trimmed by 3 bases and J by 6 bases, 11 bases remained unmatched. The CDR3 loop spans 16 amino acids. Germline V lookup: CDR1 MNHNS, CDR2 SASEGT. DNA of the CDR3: TGTGCCAGCAGTGATACGGTCCAGCGGGGAGCCAATGAGCAGTTCTTC. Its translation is CASSDTVQRGANEQFF.

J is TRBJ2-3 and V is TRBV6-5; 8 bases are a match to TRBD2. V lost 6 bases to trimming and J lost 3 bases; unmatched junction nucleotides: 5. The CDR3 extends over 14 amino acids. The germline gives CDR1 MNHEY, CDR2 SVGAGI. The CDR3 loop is CASSPTGGTDTQYF. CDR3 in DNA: TGTGCCAGCAGCCCCACGGGAGGGACAGATACGCAGTATTTT.

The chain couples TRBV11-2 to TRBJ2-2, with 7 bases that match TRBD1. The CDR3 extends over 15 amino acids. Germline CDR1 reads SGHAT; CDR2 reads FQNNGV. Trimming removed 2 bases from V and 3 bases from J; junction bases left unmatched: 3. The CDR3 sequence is CASSLSTGDTGELFF. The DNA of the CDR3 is TGTGCCAGCAGCTTATCAACAGGGGACACCGGGGAGCTGTTTTTT. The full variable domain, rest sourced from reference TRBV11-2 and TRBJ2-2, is EAGVAQSPRYKIIEKRQSVAFWCNPISGHATLYWYQQILGQGPKLLIQFQNNGVVDDSQLPKDRFSAERLKGVDSTLKIQPAKLEDSAVYLCASSLSTGDTGELFFGEGSRLTVL.

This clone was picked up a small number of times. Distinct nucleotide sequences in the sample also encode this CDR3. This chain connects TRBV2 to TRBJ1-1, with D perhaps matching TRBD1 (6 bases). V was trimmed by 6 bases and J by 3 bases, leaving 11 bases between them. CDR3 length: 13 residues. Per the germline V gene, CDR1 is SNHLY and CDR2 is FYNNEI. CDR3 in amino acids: CASRVQGYTEAFF. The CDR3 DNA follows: TGTGCCAGCAGGGTACAGGGTTACACTGAAGCTTTCTTT. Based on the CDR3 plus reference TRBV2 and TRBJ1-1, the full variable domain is EPEVTQTPSHQVTQMGQEVILRCVPISNHLYFYWYRQILGQKVEFLVSFYNNEISEKSEIFDDQFSVERPDGSNFTLKIRSTKLEDSAMYFCASRVQGYTEAFFGQGTRLTVV.

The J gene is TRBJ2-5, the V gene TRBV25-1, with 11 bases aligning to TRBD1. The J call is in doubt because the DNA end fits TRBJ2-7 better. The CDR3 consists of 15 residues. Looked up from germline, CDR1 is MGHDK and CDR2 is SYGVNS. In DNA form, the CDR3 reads TGTGCCAGCAGCTTGGGGGGGACAGGGGGCTACGAGCAGTACTTC. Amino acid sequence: CASSLGGTGGYEQYF.

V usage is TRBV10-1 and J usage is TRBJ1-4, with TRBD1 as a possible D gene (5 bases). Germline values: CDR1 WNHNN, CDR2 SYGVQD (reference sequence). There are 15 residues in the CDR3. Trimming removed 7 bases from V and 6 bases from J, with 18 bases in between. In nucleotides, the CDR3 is TGCGCCAGCACCGCCCAGGGAGGGGTGGATGAAAAACTGTTTTTT. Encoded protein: CASTAQGGVDEKLFF.

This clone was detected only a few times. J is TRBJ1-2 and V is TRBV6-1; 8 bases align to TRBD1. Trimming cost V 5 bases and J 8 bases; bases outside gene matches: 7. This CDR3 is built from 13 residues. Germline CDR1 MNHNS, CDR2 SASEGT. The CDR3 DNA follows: TGTGCCAGCAGTCAAGGACAGGGTCAGGGCTACACCTTC. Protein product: CASSQGQGQGYTF.

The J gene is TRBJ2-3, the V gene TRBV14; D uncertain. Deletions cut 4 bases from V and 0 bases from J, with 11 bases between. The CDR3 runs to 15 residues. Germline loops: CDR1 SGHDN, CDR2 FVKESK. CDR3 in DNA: TGTGCCAGCAGCCTCGTAACTCATAGCACAGATACGCAGTATTTT. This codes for CASSLVTHSTDTQYF.

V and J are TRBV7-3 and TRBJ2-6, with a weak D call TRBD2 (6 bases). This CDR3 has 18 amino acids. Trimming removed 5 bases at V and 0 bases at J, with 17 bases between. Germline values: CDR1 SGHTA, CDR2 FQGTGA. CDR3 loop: CASSVRDSPFSGANVLTF. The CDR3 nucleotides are TGTGCCAGCAGCGTCCGGGACTCCCCTTTCTCTGGGGCCAACGTCCTGACTTTC. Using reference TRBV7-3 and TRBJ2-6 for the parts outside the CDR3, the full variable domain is GAGVSQTPSNKVTEKGKYVELRCDPISGHTALYWYRQSLGQGPEFLIYFQGTGAADDSGLPNDRFFAVRPEGSVSTLKIQRTERGDSAVYLCASSVRDSPFSGANVLTFGAGSRLTVL.

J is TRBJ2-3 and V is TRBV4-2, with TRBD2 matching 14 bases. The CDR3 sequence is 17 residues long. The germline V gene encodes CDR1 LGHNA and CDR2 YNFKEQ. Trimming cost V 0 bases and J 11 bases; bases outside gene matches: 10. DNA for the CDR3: TGTGCCAGCAGCCAAGATATCGGGACTAGCGGGGGTTCGTGGCAGTATTTT. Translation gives CASSQDIGTSGGSWQYF.

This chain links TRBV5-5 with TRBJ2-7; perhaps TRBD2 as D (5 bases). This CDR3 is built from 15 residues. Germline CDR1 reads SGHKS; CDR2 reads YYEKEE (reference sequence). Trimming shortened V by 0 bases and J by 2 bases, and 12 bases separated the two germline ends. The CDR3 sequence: CASSLVGQRTYEQYF. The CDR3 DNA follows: TGTGCCAGCAGCTTGGTTGGTCAGCGGACCTACGAGCAGTACTTC.

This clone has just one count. For the CDR3, the DNA is TGCGCCAGCAGCTTGGAAGGAACAGCGAGGGCTGGAAACACCATATATTTT. It encodes CASSLEGTARAGNTIYF. V and J are TRBV5-1 and TRBJ1-3; D not resolved. This CDR3 has 17 amino acids. Trimming cost V 0 bases and J 2 bases, with 15 bases left between them. Germline V lookup: CDR1 SGHRS, CDR2 YFSETQ.